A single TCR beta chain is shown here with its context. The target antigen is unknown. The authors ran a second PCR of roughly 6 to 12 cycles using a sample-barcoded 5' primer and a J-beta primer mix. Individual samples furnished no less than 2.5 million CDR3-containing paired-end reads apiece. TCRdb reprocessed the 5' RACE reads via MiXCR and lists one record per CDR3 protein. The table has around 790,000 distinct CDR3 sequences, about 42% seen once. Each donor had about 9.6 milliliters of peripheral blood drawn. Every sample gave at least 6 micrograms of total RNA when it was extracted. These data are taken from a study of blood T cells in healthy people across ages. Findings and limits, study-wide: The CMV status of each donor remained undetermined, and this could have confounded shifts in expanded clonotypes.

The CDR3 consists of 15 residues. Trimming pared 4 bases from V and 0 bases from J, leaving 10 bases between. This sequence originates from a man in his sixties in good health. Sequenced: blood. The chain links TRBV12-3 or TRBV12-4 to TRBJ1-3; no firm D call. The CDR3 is CASSSTPSSGNTIYF. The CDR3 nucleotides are TGTGCCAGCAGTTCCACGCCATCCTCTGGAAACACCATATATTTT.